Listed below are T cell receptor beta chains from one sample, sequenced in a study of T-cell reconstitution after alpha-beta-depleted transplantation in children. TCRdb redid the calling of the PCR reads with MiXCR, one entry per CDR3 protein. The sample has some 300,000 distinct CDR3 sequences, around 7.1% seen once. The source was peripheral blood, collected 360 days after TCRalphabeta/CD19-depleted stem cell transplant. The source is a female patient aged 2-10 years who had a stem cell transplant for Fanconi anemia, so the T cells may come from the graft donor. The CDR3 runs from the conserved cysteine through the conserved F or W. The D gene is left open where the match is weak. For some rows the clone size is stated as once, few or many, or as a class when expanded; others skip it.

cdr3_nt: TGTGCCAGCTCACCACCCCGGACAACCGTGTACGAGCAGTACTTC; cdr3_aa: CASSPPRTTVYEQYF; v_call: TRBV18; j_call: TRBJ2-7; clone_size: -; d_call: -
cdr3_nt: TGTGCCAGCAGTTACGGACCAGGAGGACAAGAGACCCAGTACTTC; cdr3_aa: CASSYGPGGQETQYF; v_call: TRBV6-5; j_call: TRBJ2-5; clone_size: few; d_call: -
cdr3_nt: TGTGCCAGCAGCTCGACGGACAACCCAGACCCCTACAATGAGCAGTTCTTC; cdr3_aa: CASSSTDNPDPYNEQFF; v_call: TRBV7-8; j_call: TRBJ2-1; clone_size: many; d_call: -
cdr3_nt: TGTGCCATTCTCCAGGGGCTCCGGGGCGAGCAGTACTTC; cdr3_aa: CAILQGLRGEQYF; v_call: TRBV2; j_call: TRBJ2-7; clone_size: -; d_call: -
cdr3_nt: TGTGCCAGCACCCCAGGGACCAGGAGCCAGCCCCAGCATTTT; cdr3_aa: CASTPGTRSQPQHF; v_call: TRBV12-3/TRBV12-4; j_call: TRBJ1-5; clone_size: many; d_call: -
cdr3_nt: TGTGCCAGCAGCAGGGACAGGTACTTCTTC; cdr3_aa: CASSRDRYFF; v_call: TRBV6-6; j_call: TRBJ1-2; clone_size: many; d_call: TRBD1
cdr3_nt: TGTGCCAGCAGCTTGGCGGTGTCCGGGACAGAGAATGAAAAACTGTTTTTT; cdr3_aa: CASSLAVSGTENEKLFF; v_call: TRBV5-6; j_call: TRBJ1-4; clone_size: few; d_call: TRBD1
cdr3_nt: TGTGCCAGCAGGGAATCCGGGACAGGGGGCCTAGCGGGAGGTGACGAGCAGTACTTC; cdr3_aa: CASRESGTGGLAGGDEQYF; v_call: TRBV4-2; j_call: TRBJ2-7; clone_size: many; d_call: -
cdr3_nt: TGTGCCAGCAGCCAATACGGGTCCTACGAGCAGTACTTC; cdr3_aa: CASSQYGSYEQYF; v_call: TRBV3-1; j_call: TRBJ2-7; clone_size: -; d_call: -
cdr3_nt: TGTGCCAGCAGGCGTATGGGACAGAACACTGAAGCTTTCTTT; cdr3_aa: CASRRMGQNTEAFF; v_call: TRBV12-3/TRBV12-4; j_call: TRBJ1-1; clone_size: many; d_call: -
cdr3_nt: TGCGCCAGCAGCTTGAATCCGCAGGCTAACTATGGCTACACCTTC; cdr3_aa: CASSLNPQANYGYTF; v_call: TRBV5-1; j_call: TRBJ1-2; clone_size: -; d_call: -
cdr3_nt: TGTGCCAGCAGACTAGCGGGGGGGCTCAAAGATACGCAGTATTTT; cdr3_aa: CASRLAGGLKDTQYF; v_call: TRBV9; j_call: TRBJ2-3; clone_size: -; d_call: TRBD2
cdr3_nt: TGCAGTGCTAGTCCTAGCCCCGTGCGAAATGAGCAGTTCTTC; cdr3_aa: CSASPSPVRNEQFF; v_call: TRBV20-1; j_call: TRBJ2-1; clone_size: many; d_call: -
cdr3_nt: TGCGCCAGCAGCTTGACTGCCACGTGGAGAGGGCTCACTCAAGAGACCCAGTACTTC; cdr3_aa: CASSLTATWRGLTQETQYF; v_call: TRBV5-1; j_call: TRBJ2-5; clone_size: many; d_call: -
cdr3_nt: TGCGCCAGCAGGGCAGGGGCGACCGGGGAGCTGTTTTTT; cdr3_aa: CASRAGATGELFF; v_call: TRBV5-1; j_call: TRBJ2-2; clone_size: -; d_call: -
cdr3_nt: TGTGCCAGCAGCCAAGGACGTTCGGCAGGCCCTAATGAAAAACTGTTTTTT; cdr3_aa: CASSQGRSAGPNEKLFF; v_call: TRBV3-1; j_call: TRBJ1-4; clone_size: -; d_call: -